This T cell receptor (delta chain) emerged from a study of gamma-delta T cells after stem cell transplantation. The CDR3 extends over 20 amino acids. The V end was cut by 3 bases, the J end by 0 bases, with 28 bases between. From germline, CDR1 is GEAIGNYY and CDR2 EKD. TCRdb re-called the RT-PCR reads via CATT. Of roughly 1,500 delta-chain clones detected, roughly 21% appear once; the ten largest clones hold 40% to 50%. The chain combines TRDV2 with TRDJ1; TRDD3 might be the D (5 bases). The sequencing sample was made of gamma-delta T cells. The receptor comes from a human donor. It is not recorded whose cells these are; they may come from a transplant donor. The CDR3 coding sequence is TGTGCCTGTGACCCCCTAATCCCTTTGAGGAGGGGGCCGAACACCGATAAACTCATCTTT. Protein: CACDPLIPLRRGPNTDKLIF.